This T cell receptor (beta chain) was documented in a study of beta chain features in type 1 diabetes. With 2 bases clipped from V and 4 bases from J, the junction kept 8 bases outside the gene matches. This CDR3 has 15 amino acids. Germline V gene sequence: CDR1 GTSNPN, CDR2 SVGIG (reference sequence). Every bit of the isolated RNA underwent reverse transcription, so sequencing read expressed TCRB transcripts. TCRdb keeps only in-frame clones here, not all; method: immunoSEQ multiplex PCR. The profile covers hundreds of thousands of clones, with approximately 28% appearing a single time and roughly 0.066% taken by the ten largest.

The sequencing input was naive CD4+ T cells from blood. This chain uses TRBV30 with TRBJ1-3; 7 nucleotides line up with TRBD1. This TCR derives from a man aged 18 to 29 in good health. CDR3 nucleotide sequence: TGTGCCTGGAGTCTCAGGGGGGGACCAGGAAACACCATATATTTT. This codes for CAWSLRGGPGNTIYF.